Only a few counts were recorded for the clone carrying this T cell receptor (beta chain). The sample belongs to a study of T cells after yellow fever vaccination. MiXCR, run by TCRdb on the 5' RACE reads, gives a single entry per CDR3 protein. The sample yields tens of thousands of distinct CDR3 sequences, approximately 6.5% seen once. The receptor comes from a man aged 18 to 30 who received the YFV17D yellow fever vaccine. The input for sequencing was CD8+ T cells sorted from PBMCs, taken on the day of the first yellow fever vaccination.

CDR3 sequence: CASSPHPSGANVLTF. The CDR3 DNA reads as TGTGCCAGCAGCCCACACCCCTCTGGGGCCAACGTCCTGACTTTC. The chain joins TRBV27 to TRBJ2-6; D remains ambiguous. The V gene's germline CDR1 is MNHEY and CDR2 SMNVEV (reference sequence). V lost 6 bases and J 0 bases, leaving 9 bases between the germline ends. This CDR3 comprises 15 residues.